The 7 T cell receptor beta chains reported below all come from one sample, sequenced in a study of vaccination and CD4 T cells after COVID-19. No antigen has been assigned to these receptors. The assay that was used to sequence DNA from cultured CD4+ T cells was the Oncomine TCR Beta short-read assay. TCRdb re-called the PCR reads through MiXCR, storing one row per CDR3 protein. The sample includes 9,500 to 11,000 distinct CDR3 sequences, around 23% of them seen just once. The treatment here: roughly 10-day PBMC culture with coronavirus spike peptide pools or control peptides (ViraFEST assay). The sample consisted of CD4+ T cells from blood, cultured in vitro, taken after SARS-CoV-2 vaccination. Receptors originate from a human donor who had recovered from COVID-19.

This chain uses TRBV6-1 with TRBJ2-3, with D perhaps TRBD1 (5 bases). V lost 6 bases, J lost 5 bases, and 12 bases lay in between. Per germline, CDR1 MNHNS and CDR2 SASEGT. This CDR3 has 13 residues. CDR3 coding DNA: TGTGCCAGCAGCCATACACAGGTAGATACGCAGTATTTT. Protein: CASSHTQVDTQYF.

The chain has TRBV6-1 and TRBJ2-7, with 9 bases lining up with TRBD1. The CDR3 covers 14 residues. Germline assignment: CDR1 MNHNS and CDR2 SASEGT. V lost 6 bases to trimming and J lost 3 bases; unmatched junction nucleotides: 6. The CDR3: CASSRHRGHYEQYF. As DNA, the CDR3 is TGTGCCAGCAGCCGACACAGGGGGCACTACGAGCAGTACTTC.

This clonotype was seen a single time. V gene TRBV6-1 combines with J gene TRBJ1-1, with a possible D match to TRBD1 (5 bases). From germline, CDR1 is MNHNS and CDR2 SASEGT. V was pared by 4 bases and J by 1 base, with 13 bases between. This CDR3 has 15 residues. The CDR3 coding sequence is TGTGCCAGCAGTGTTATAGACAGCAGGAACACTGAAGCTTTCTTT. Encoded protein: CASSVIDSRNTEAFF.

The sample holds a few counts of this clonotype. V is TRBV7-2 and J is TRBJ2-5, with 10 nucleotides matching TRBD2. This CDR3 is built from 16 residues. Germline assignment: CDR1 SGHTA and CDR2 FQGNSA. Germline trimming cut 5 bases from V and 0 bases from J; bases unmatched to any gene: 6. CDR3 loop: CASSSGTSAYQETQYF. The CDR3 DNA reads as TGTGCCAGCAGCAGCGGGACTAGCGCGTACCAAGAGACCCAGTACTTC. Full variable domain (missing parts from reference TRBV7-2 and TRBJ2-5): GAGVSQSPSNKVTEKGKDVELRCDPISGHTALYWYRQSLGQGLEFLIYFQGNSAPDKSGLPSDRFSAERTGGSVSTLTIQRTQQEDSAVYLCASSSGTSAYQETQYFGPGTRLLVL.

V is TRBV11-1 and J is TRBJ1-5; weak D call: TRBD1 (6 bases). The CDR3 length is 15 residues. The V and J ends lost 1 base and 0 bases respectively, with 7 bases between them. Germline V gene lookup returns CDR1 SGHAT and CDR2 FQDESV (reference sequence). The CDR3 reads CASSLGTDSNQPQHF. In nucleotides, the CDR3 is TGTGCCAGCAGCTTAGGGACAGATAGCAATCAGCCCCAGCATTTT.

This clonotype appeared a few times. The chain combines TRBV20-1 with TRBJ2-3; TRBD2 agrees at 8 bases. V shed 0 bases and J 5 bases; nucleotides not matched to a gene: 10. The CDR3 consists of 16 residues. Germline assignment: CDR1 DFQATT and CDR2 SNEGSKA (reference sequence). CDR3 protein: CSARDLRGGRGDTQYF. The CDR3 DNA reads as TGCAGTGCTAGAGATCTACGGGGGGGCCGGGGAGATACGCAGTATTTT.

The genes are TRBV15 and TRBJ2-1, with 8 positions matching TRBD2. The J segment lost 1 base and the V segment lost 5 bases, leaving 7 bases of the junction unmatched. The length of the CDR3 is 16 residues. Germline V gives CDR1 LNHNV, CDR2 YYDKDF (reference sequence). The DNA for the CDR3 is TGTGCCACCAGCTCGCGAGCGGGGGTTTCCTACAATGAGCAGTTCTTC. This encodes CATSSRAGVSYNEQFF.